The entry below gives a single TCR beta chain sequence along with its context. Its specific antigen is unknown. There are no base qualities to consult, and no much larger clone falls within one base. Multiplex touch-down PCR with a mixed TRB-A/B primer pool was used to amplify rearranged TRB sequences covering the V, D and J segments. Illumina adapters and sample indices were attached to the amplicons in two consecutive PCR reactions using Phusion HS II polymerase. After gel purification with the NucleoSpin Gel and PCR Clean-up kit, the amplicons were checked using Qubit and an Agilent 2100 Bioanalyzer. Sequencing of the libraries was done on an Illumina MiSeq with paired-end, single-indexed 600-cycle runs. In the authors' own workflow: TRB sequences were processed with MiXCR versions 2.12 and 3.0.5. Each unique CDR3 nucleotide sequence was treated as one clone, and only productive sequences with two or more reads were kept. The repertoire metrics were Shannon diversity, evenness, clonality (calculated as one minus evenness), and diversity profiles parameterized by alpha from 0 to 5. The IGoR algorithm was used to calculate generation probabilities for clones in the paired samples taken before and after chemotherapy. TCRdb ran its own pipeline on the public reads, namely fastp trimming at Q25 and MiXCR clone calling, and kept in-frame beta chains. Rows are unified per CDR3 protein, each entry keeping the most common DNA and genes. TCRdb's processing, not the authors', yielded these V and J calls. In all, the sample holds some 3,400 distinct CDR3 sequences, and roughly 34% of those were seen once. About 50% of the sample belongs to the ten largest clones.

Instead of sorted cells or RNA, genomic DNA extracted from peripheral blood served as the source for amplifying TCR beta rearrangements. Including the terminal cysteine and phenylalanine, the CDR3 comprises 12 residues. Left in the record is the CDR3 DNA by itself, 36 bases read in frame from the first base. CDR1 and CDR2, per the germline V gene, are MRHNA and SNTAGT. V is cut back by 10 bases and J by 5 bases, with 8 bases in the junction unmatched. This entry belongs to a study of T cell repertoires in aging, cancer and after chemotherapy (dated by TCRdb to the late 2010s). Regarding the research as a whole: The donors fell into six age groups ranging from 30 or younger to 70 or older, and each group had at least three individuals. Healthy donor control TCR repertoires were recorded over several months to years and showed clear clonal overlap across re-sampling. In total, the full dataset held about 8.8 million TCR reads. The study profiled peripheral blood TCR beta repertoires from healthy donors and cancer patients to examine immunoaging and T cell reconstitution after chemotherapy. The cohort comprised about 210 cancer patients, 85 to 94 with hematological and over 110 with solid cancers, plus 95 healthy donors as a reference group. What the study reported, not specific to this receptor: Declining TCR diversity with age in healthy donors was mainly explained by loss of richness; in cancer patients, loss of evenness also contributed. Untreated patients with hematological or solid cancers showed significantly lower blood TCR diversity and higher clonality than age-matched healthy donors. Median generation probability increased over the chemotherapy interval in both cancer cohorts, suggesting repertoire reconstitution through rebound thymic output. According to the authors, the repertoire data do not allow conclusions to be drawn about immunological memory after chemotherapy.

The chain couples TRBV6-4 to TRBJ2-7; 7 central bases correspond to TRBD2. The TCR comes from a human donor in good health. Sequencing was carried out using blood. Here is the DNA: TGTGCCATCAAAGCGGGGTCAGACGAGCAGTACTTC. It translates as CAIKAGSDEQYF.